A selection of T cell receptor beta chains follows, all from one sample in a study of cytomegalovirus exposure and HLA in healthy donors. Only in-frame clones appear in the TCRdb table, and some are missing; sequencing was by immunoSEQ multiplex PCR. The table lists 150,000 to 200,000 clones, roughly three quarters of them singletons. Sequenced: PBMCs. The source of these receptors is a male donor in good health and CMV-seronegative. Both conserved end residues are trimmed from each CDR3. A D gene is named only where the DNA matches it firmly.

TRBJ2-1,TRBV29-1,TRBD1,SAGTEIYNEQF
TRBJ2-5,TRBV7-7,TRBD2,ASSLGPAGGPETQY
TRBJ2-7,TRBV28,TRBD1,ASSLYVRGKYEQY
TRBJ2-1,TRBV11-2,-,ASSRNVGDAGYNEQF
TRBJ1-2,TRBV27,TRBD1,ASTPRDSALGGYT
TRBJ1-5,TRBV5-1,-,ASSLEGAGNQPQH
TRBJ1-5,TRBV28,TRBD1,ASSPPGQDDNQPQH
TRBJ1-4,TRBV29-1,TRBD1,SGARDRNEKLF
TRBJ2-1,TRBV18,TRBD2,ASSPGLAGGGEQF
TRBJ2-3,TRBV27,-,ASSILGGVTDTQY
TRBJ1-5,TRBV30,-,AWSGQGIQH
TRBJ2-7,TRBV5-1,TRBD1,ASSSAYRGNQSPSSSYEQY
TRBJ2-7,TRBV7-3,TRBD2,ASSLNSAGVGEQY
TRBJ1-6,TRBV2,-,ASRAGDTYNSPLH
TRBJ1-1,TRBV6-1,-,ASSESENTEAF